The 10 T cell receptor beta chains below come from one sample, sequenced in a study of regulatory T cells in long-lasting Graves disease. Building of the TCR beta libraries involved iRepertoire HTBI primers and Arm-PCR of CDR3 regions. MiXCR was run by TCRdb on the multiplex PCR reads, yielding one entry per CDR3 protein. Of about 470,000 distinct CDR3 sequences listed, 20% to 25% are singletons. Time point meaning: persistent/refractory GD, antithyroid drugs over 5 years with positive TRAb. Following extraction of RNA from PBMCs, that RNA was used to make the TCR library. The sequences come from peripheral blood mononuclear cells (PBMCs), collected when the disease was refractory, from a patient treated with antithyroid drugs. These receptors all come from a female donor with Graves disease.

The count of this clonotype is one. The chain couples TRBV7-2 to TRBJ2-3; D is possibly TRBD1 (5 bases). Germline CDR1 SGHTA, CDR2 FQGNSA. This CDR3 comprises 16 residues. V lost 0 bases to trimming and J lost 4 bases, with 14 bases between them. The CDR3 is CASSLALRQQPDTQYF. The DNA for the CDR3 is TGTGCCAGCAGCTTAGCGCTCCGACAGCAACCAGATACGCAGTATTTT.

There are many counts of this clonotype. V is TRBV28 and J is TRBJ2-5; the match to TRBD1 covers 10 bases. Germline-derived CDR1 and CDR2 are MDHEN and SYDVKM. The CDR3 length is 15 residues. The ends lost 5 bases at V and 3 bases at J; junction bases unmatched: 6. The CDR3 protein is CASSTPGTGEETQYF. For the CDR3, the DNA is TGTGCCAGCAGTACCCCTGGGACAGGGGAAGAGACCCAGTACTTC.

Remarks on this clonotype: This could be a read error, since a much larger clone is one nucleotide away. J is TRBJ2-6 and V is TRBV28; a possible D gene is TRBD1 (5 bases). Germline CDR1 is MDHEN and CDR2 is SYDVKM. The CDR3 contains 16 residues. CDR3 residues: CASSLLATSGANALTF. The CDR3 region has the DNA TGTGCCAGCAGTTTACTCGCCACCTCTGGGGCCAACGCCCTGACTTTC.

This clonotype was detected ten times or more. J is TRBJ2-5 and V is TRBV7-2; tentative D call: TRBD2 (5 bases). Per the germline V gene, CDR1 is SGHTA and CDR2 is FQGNSA. The CDR3 is 14 residues long. Trimming took 3 bases from V and 5 from J, leaving 13 bases between them. The CDR3 nucleotides are TGTGCCAGCAGCTTTGGACTGAATCCGGAGACCCAGTACTTC. Protein product: CASSFGLNPETQYF.

This clonotype was counted many times. The chain couples TRBV2 to TRBJ1-1, with D tentatively TRBD1 (6 bases). Germline CDR1 reads SNHLY; CDR2 reads FYNNEI. V lost 8 bases, J lost 3 bases, and 13 bases lay in between. The CDR3 has 13 residues. The DNA for the CDR3 is TGTGCCAGCGACCCGGACAGCCACACTGAAGCTTTCTTT. Translating gives CASDPDSHTEAFF.

To note about this clonotype: An end of the junction differs from the germline gene, which may be a read error. The rearrangement joins TRBV12-3 or TRBV12-4 to TRBJ2-7, with 9 bases fitting TRBD1. The CDR3 is 14 amino acids. The CDR3 sequence: CACSRTGADYEQYF. For the CDR3, the DNA is TGTGCCTGCAGTCGGACAGGGGCCGACTACGAGCAGTACTTC.

This sequence joins TRBV19 and TRBJ2-7; 8 bases fit TRBD1. Germline lookup yields CDR1 LNHDA and CDR2 SQIVND (reference sequence). The CDR3 extends over 14 amino acids. V gave up 4 bases and J gave up 2 bases; unmatched junction bases: 4. CDR3 in DNA: TGTGCCAGTAGTACGACAGGGGATACCTACGAGCAGTACTTC. Encoded protein: CASSTTGDTYEQYF.

In its sample, this clonotype was seen many times. The genes are TRBV28 and TRBJ1-5; no reliable D call. CDR3 length: 14 amino acids. Trimming cost V 3 bases and J 3 bases, with 9 bases left between them. Germline CDR1 MDHEN, CDR2 SYDVKM. As DNA, the CDR3 is TGTGCCAGCAGTTTTACAGACTACAATCAGCCCCAGCATTTT. Translation gives CASSFTDYNQPQHF. Looking up the rest from reference TRBV28 and TRBJ1-5 gives the full variable domain: DVKVTQSSRYLVKRTGEKVFLECVQDMDHENMFWYRQDPGLGLRLIYFSYDVKMKEKGDIPEGYSVSREKKERFSLILESASTNQTSMYLCASSFTDYNQPQHFGDGTRLSIL.

The rearrangement links TRBV2 to TRBJ2-3; D perhaps matches TRBD2 (6 bases). Trimming removed 6 bases at V and 4 bases at J, with 17 bases between. This CDR3 has 15 residues. Germline CDR1 reads SNHLY; CDR2 reads FYNNEI. The CDR3 region is CASSGTRLVSDTQYF. Here the CDR3 DNA reads TGTGCCAGCAGCGGGACCCGACTAGTCTCAGATACGCAGTATTTT.

At least ten counts were recorded for this clonotype. This chain connects TRBV29-1 to TRBJ1-2; D remains ambiguous. V lost 6 bases to trimming and J lost 2 bases, with 16 bases between them. CDR1 is SQVTM, CDR2 ANQGSEA, per germline. This CDR3 has 14 amino acids. The CDR3 nucleotides read TGCAGCGTGCTGGACGGTGCACCCAACTATGGCTACACCTTC. It encodes CSVLDGAPNYGYTF.